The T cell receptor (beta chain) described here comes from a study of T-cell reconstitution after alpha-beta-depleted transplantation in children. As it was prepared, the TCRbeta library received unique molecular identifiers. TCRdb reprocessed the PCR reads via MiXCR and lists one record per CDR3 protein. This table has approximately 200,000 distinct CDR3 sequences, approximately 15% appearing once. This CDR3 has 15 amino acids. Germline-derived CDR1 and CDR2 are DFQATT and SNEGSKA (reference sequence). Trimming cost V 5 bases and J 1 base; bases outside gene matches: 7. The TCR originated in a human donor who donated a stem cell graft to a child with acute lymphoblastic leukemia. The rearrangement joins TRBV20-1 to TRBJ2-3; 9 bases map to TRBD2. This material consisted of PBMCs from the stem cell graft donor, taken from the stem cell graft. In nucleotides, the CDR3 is TGCAGTGCTTATGTAGCGGGGGCAGGCACAGATACGCAGTATTTT. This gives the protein CSAYVAGAGTDTQYF.